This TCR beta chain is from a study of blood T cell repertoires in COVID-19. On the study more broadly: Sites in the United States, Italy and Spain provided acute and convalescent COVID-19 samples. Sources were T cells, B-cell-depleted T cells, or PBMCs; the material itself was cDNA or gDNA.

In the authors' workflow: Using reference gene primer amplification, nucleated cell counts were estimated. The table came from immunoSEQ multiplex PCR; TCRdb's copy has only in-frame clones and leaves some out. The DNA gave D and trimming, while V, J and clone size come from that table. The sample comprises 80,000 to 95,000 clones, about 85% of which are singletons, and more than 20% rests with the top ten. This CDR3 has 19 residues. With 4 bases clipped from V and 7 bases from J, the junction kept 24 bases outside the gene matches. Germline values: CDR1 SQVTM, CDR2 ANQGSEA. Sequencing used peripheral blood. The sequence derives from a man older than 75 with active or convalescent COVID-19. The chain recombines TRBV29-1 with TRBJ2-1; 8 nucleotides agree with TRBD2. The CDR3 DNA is TGCAGCGTTGTGACAGGCGTGGGAAGCGGGGGCCATCAAAGAAATGAGCAGTTCTTC. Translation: CSVVTGVGSGGHQRNEQFF.